This TCR beta chain was obtained from a study of blood T cell repertoires in COVID-19. Overall study context: In each case, the material was cDNA or gDNA derived from T cells, B-cell-depleted T cells, or PBMCs.

This table comes from immunoSEQ multiplex PCR, and its TCRdb copy is limited to in-frame clones, with some not included. Of tens of thousands of clones listed, 80% to 95% were seen once; the top ten hold roughly 0.78%. Per the germline V gene, CDR1 is MNHEY and CDR2 is SVGEGT. Germline trimming cut 5 bases from V and 5 bases from J; bases unmatched to any gene: 6. CDR3 length equals 15 residues. Sequenced input: peripheral blood. This TCR derives from a woman older than 75 with acute or convalescent COVID-19. V usage is TRBV6-2 or TRBV6-3 and J usage is TRBJ1-5; 10 bases fit TRBD1. In nucleotides, the CDR3 is TGTGCCAGCAGTCGAACCGGGACAGGGGATCAGCCCCAGCATTTT. Protein sequence: CASSRTGTGDQPQHF.